This is a list of T cell receptor beta chains from one sample in a study of blood T cell repertoires in COVID-19. The method was immunoSEQ multiplex PCR; TCRdb's version includes in-frame clones alone and lacks a portion of them. Among 250,000 or so clones listed, around 86% were seen once. The sample taken for sequencing was peripheral blood. The receptors here all came from a man at least 80 years old with acute or convalescent COVID-19. The CDR3 runs from the conserved cysteine through the conserved F or W. A D gene is named only where the DNA matches it firmly. Some rows have no size entry. The others give once, few or many, or a class for an expanded clone.

j_call	clone_size	d_call	v_call	cdr3_nt	cdr3_aa
TRBJ2-3	.	.	TRBV7-4	TGTGCCAGCAGCCGAAACCCAGGGGGCACAGATACGCAGTATTTT	CASSRNPGGTDTQYF
TRBJ1-1	.	.	TRBV27	TGTGCCAGCAGTCGTCTGAGGGAAAACACTGAAGCTTTCTTT	CASSRLRENTEAFF
TRBJ1-2	.	.	TRBV28	TGTGCCAGCAGCCCCATTGATGCAGGATTCAACTATGGCTACACCTTC	CASSPIDAGFNYGYTF
TRBJ1-5	.	.	TRBV28	TGTGCCAGCAGGAAACGTTCGGGCAATCAGCCCCAGCATTTT	CASRKRSGNQPQHF
TRBJ1-6	.	TRBD1	TRBV6-5	TGTGCCAGCAGCTTCGGGACAGGGCCTTCACCCCTCCACTTT	CASSFGTGPSPLHF
TRBJ2-1	.	TRBD2	TRBV19	TGTGCCAGTACCCTAGAGGCTAGCGGGAATTACAATGAGCAGTTCTTC	CASTLEASGNYNEQFF
TRBJ1-1	.	TRBD1	TRBV6-4	TGTGCCAGCCCCAGGGGGTTGAACACTGAAGCTTTCTTT	CASPRGLNTEAFF
TRBJ1-2	.	.	TRBV5-1	TGCGCCAGCAGCTTAGCCGATCTCGGCTATGGCTACACCTTC	CASSLADLGYGYTF
TRBJ1-2	.	.	TRBV2	TGTGCCAGCCACAAGGACAGCTACTTCTATGGCTACACCTTC	CASHKDSYFYGYTF
TRBJ2-2	few	TRBD2	TRBV5-1	TGCGCCAGCAGCTTGGCGCGGGGAGGACTAGCGGTCACCGGGGAGCTGTTTTTT	CASSLARGGLAVTGELFF
TRBJ1-2	.	.	TRBV5-1	TGCGCCAGCAGCTTGGAGAGGAGCAACTATGGCTACACCTTC	CASSLERSNYGYTF
TRBJ2-7	few	TRBD2	TRBV5-4	TGTGCCAGCAGACCGCCGGGACAGGGTACTAGCGGGAGCTACGAGCAGTACTTC	CASRPPGQGTSGSYEQYF
TRBJ1-2	.	.	TRBV6-5	TGTGCCAGCAGTCTATTACAGGGCCCCGAGTTC	CASSLLQGPEF
TRBJ1-4	.	.	TRBV6-5	TGTGCCAGCAGTTACGGGACTGCAGGTTGGGAAAAACTGTTTTTT	CASSYGTAGWEKLFF
TRBJ2-2	.	.	TRBV4-2	TGTGCCAGCAGCCAAGATCAGGTCACCGGGGAGCTGTTTTTT	CASSQDQVTGELFF
TRBJ2-1	.	TRBD2	TRBV3-1/TRBV3-2	TGTGCCAGCAGCCAAGCTAGCGGGGCCTACAATGAGCAGTTCTTC	CASSQASGAYNEQFF
TRBJ1-2	.	.	TRBV28	TGTGCCAGCACCACCCCAAGGGGGAGTGCCTATGGCTACACCTTC	CASTTPRGSAYGYTF
TRBJ2-1	.	TRBD2	TRBV19	TGTGCCAGTAGTATACGGCTAGCGGGAGAATATGAGCAGTTCTTC	CASSIRLAGEYEQFF
TRBJ2-1	.	.	TRBV25-1	TGTGCCAGCAGTGAATCCTCACAGGGTCGGTACAATGAGCAGTTCTTC	CASSESSQGRYNEQFF
TRBJ2-1	once	.	TRBV6-5	TGTGCCAGCAGTTCCACAAGTGAGCAGTTCTTC	CASSSTSEQFF
TRBJ2-1	.	.	TRBV29-1	TGCAGCGTTTCGCCAGTGAATGAGCAGTTCTTC	CSVSPVNEQFF
TRBJ1-5	.	TRBD1	TRBV3-1/TRBV3-2	TGTGCCAGCAGCCAAGATCGATCCGGGACAGGGGGCGATCAGCCCCAGCATTTT	CASSQDRSGTGGDQPQHF
TRBJ1-2	.	TRBD1	TRBV6-4	TGTGCCAGCAGCAGGACAGGCTATGGCTACACCTTC	CASSRTGYGYTF
TRBJ1-1	few	.	TRBV12-5	TGTGCTAGTGGTCCCCCCTTAGGGGACACCCGTGAAGCTTTCTTT	CASGPPLGDTREAFF
TRBJ2-1	.	TRBD2	TRBV12-3/TRBV12-4	TGTGCCAGCAGAGTAGCGGGAGTCAATGAGCAGTTCTTC	CASRVAGVNEQFF
TRBJ1-1	.	.	TRBV3-1/TRBV3-2	TGTGCCAGCAGTCTTCAGGGCACTGAAGCTTTCTTT	CASSLQGTEAFF
TRBJ1-3	few	.	TRBV13	TGTGCCAGCAGCTTAGGGGGAGGTGGAAACACCATATATTTT	CASSLGGGGNTIYF
TRBJ1-1	once	TRBD1	TRBV19	TGTGCCAGTAGTGCCGCCGGGACAGGGGCGGGGACTGAAGCTTTCTTT	CASSAAGTGAGTEAFF
TRBJ2-5	.	TRBD1	TRBV7-2	TGTGCCAGCAGCATATCCGGGACAGGGGTTTGGGGGGAGACCCAGTACTTC	CASSISGTGVWGETQYF
TRBJ1-2	.	.	TRBV28	TGTGCCAGCAGCCTTACAGGGCGGGATGGCTACACCTTC	CASSLTGRDGYTF
TRBJ2-5	.	.	TRBV5-5	TGTGCCAGCAGCTTGGGATGGGTGAGGAGGGGAAGGGAGACCCAGTACTTC	CASSLGWVRRGRETQYF
TRBJ1-2	.	.	TRBV6-5	TGTGCCAGCAGTTCGGCAGGCTATGGCTACACCTTC	CASSSAGYGYTF
TRBJ1-5	.	.	TRBV27	TGTGCCTCCAAGGCAGGGGTCAATCAGCCCCAGCATTTT	CASKAGVNQPQHF
TRBJ1-2	.	TRBD1	TRBV10-3	TGTGCCATCAGTGAGTCGAGGGACAGGGTTAACTATGGCTACACCTTC	CAISESRDRVNYGYTF
TRBJ1-5	.	.	TRBV7-2	TGTGCCAGCAGCTTCAGGGGAGGGGATCAGCCCCAGCATTTT	CASSFRGGDQPQHF
TRBJ2-7	.	.	TRBV6-2/TRBV6-3	TGTGCCAGCAGTTACAGAAGAGCGGGCTCCTACGAGCAGTACTTC	CASSYRRAGSYEQYF
TRBJ1-1	.	.	TRBV29-1	TGCAGCGTTGAAGCAGGGGTAGGGCTGTCGGAAGCTTTCTTT	CSVEAGVGLSEAFF
TRBJ2-3	.	.	TRBV7-7	TGTGCTAGCAGCCTCCCCTCGAGCACAGATACGCAGTATTTT	CASSLPSSTDTQYF
TRBJ1-2	.	TRBD1	TRBV6-2/TRBV6-3	TGTGCCAGCAGTGACGCGGGACAGCTCTATGGCTACACCTTC	CASSDAGQLYGYTF
TRBJ2-2	.	.	TRBV18	TGTGCCAGCTCACCAGCGGGCGGGACCGGGGAGCTGTTTTTT	CASSPAGGTGELFF
TRBJ2-7	once	.	TRBV5-8	TGTGCCAGCAGCTTGATTTACTACGAGCAGTACTTC	CASSLIYYEQYF
TRBJ2-2	.	TRBD2	TRBV6-5	TGTGCCACCATAATCTCCGGGGGGTCCGGGGAGCTGTTTTTT	CATIISGGSGELFF
TRBJ1-1	.	TRBD1	TRBV28	TGTGCCAGCAGTTTACTCCCGGGACAGGGCCTTAACACTGAAGCTTTCTTT	CASSLLPGQGLNTEAFF
TRBJ2-2	.	.	TRBV6-6	TGTGCCAGCAGTTACTCGAGGGGGTCCGGGGAGCTGTTTTTT	CASSYSRGSGELFF
TRBJ1-6	few	.	TRBV7-9	TGTGCCAGCAGCGCCCCCGGGGGTAGCAATTCACCCCTCCACTTT	CASSAPGGSNSPLHF
TRBJ1-1	.	TRBD1	TRBV18	TGTGCCAGCTCACGACAGGGGGCAATATCAGAAGCTTTCTTT	CASSRQGAISEAFF
TRBJ1-4	few	.	TRBV19	TGTGCCAGTAGTAACCCCGGGGCCCTGGGGGGAAAACTGTTTTTT	CASSNPGALGGKLFF
TRBJ1-1	.	TRBD1	TRBV10-3	TGTGCCATCAGGGGACAGGGTGCGGCTGAAGCTTTCTTT	CAIRGQGAAEAFF
TRBJ1-2	.	TRBD1	TRBV6-5	TGTGCCAGCAGTTTTCCCGGGACAGCCTATGGCTACACCTTC	CASSFPGTAYGYTF
TRBJ2-1	.	TRBD2	TRBV6-5	TGTGCCAGCAGACCAACGGGGGGGCCATACAATGAGCAGTTCTTC	CASRPTGGPYNEQFF
TRBJ1-2	.	.	TRBV28	TGTGCCAGCAGTTTACTTGAACAGTCCTCCTATGGCTACACCTTC	CASSLLEQSSYGYTF
TRBJ2-3	.	.	TRBV15	TGTGCCACCAGCAGACACCCGGGGGCGGGAGCTAGCACAGATACGCAGTATTTT	CATSRHPGAGASTDTQYF
TRBJ1-2	.	.	TRBV3-1/TRBV3-2	TGTGCCAGCAGCCGCAATGCAATGGGGGGAGGAGGGCCCTATGGCTACACCTTC	CASSRNAMGGGGPYGYTF
TRBJ1-1	.	.	TRBV19	TGTGCCACTTACACAGGGAACACTGAAGCTTTCTTT	CATYTGNTEAFF
TRBJ2-1	.	.	TRBV5-6	TGTGCCAGCAGCTTGGCGAGTAATAAGTGGTTCTTC	CASSLASNKWFF
TRBJ2-2	.	TRBD1	TRBV4-3	TGCGCCAGCAGCCAAGGAGACAGGGGTTCGAACACCGGGGAGCTGTTTTTT	CASSQGDRGSNTGELFF
TRBJ2-1	.	.	TRBV9	TGTGCCAGCAGCCCCCGGAAGGGAGGGGGACAGGAGTTCTACAATGAGCAGTTCTTC	CASSPRKGGGQEFYNEQFF
TRBJ2-2	few	TRBD2	TRBV5-1	TGCGCCAGCAGCTTGGGCGGGAGCGGCACCGGGGAGCTGTTTTTT	CASSLGGSGTGELFF
TRBJ1-4	.	.	TRBV27	TGTGCCAGCAGGGGCTCAACTAATGAAAAACTGTTTTTT	CASRGSTNEKLFF
TRBJ2-4	.	TRBD2	TRBV18	TGTGCCAGCTCACCACAGCCCACTAGCGGGAGATCCAAAAACATTCAGTACTTC	CASSPQPTSGRSKNIQYF